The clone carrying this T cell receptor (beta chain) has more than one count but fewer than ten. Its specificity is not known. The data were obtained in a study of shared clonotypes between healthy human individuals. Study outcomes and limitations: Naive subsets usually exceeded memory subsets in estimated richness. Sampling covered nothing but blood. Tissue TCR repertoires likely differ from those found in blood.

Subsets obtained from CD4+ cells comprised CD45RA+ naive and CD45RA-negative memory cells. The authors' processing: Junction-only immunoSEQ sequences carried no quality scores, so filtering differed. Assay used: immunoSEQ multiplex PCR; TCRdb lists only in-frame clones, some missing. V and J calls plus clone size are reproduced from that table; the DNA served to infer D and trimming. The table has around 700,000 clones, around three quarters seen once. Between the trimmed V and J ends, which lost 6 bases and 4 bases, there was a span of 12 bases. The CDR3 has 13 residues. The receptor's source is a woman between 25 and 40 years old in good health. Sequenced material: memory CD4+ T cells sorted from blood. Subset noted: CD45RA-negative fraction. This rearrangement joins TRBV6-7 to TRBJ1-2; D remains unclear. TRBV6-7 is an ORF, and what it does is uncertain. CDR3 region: CASRSGRGYGYTF. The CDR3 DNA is TGTGCCAGCAGAAGCGGACGGGGCTATGGCTACACCTTC.